These T cell receptor beta chains were read from a single sample in a study of T cells in lung cancer brain metastases. Generated by immunoSEQ multiplex PCR, the TCRdb table keeps only in-frame clones and is missing some. Altogether about 610 clones are present, about 94% being singletons, with the ten largest covering 3% to 4%. Sample: tumor tissue from a brain metastasis. Every receptor here comes from a woman aged 45-65 years with non-small cell lung cancer that had spread to the brain. CDR3s include the opening cysteine and the closing phenylalanine or tryptophan. The order of the fields is J gene, D gene, clone size, V gene, CDR3 protein, CDR3 DNA. The D gene is left open where the match is weak. The size of a clone is reported for some rows only, either as once, few or many, or as a class for expanded clones.

TRBJ1-2 | TRBD1 | - | TRBV5-1 | CASSLEQGAEGYTF | TGCGCCAGCAGCTTAGAACAGGGGGCGGAAGGCTACACCTTC
TRBJ1-4 | - | once | TRBV19 | CASLGWGKLFF | TGTGCCAGCCTGGGATGGGGAAAACTGTTTTTT
TRBJ2-1 | TRBD1 | - | TRBV5-1 | CASSFGTGDNEQFF | TGCGCCAGCAGCTTCGGGACAGGAGACAATGAGCAGTTCTTC
TRBJ1-5 | - | - | TRBV19 | CASRAGRNQPQHF | TGTGCCAGTAGGGCAGGGAGGAATCAGCCCCAGCATTTT
TRBJ1-1 | - | - | TRBV11-1 | CASSPRGRTNTEAFF | TGTGCCAGCAGCCCGCGGGGGCGGACGAACACTGAAGCTTTCTTT
TRBJ1-4 | - | - | TRBV29-1 | CSVGEGYEKLFF | TGCAGCGTGGGGGAGGGGTATGAAAAACTGTTTTTT
TRBJ1-1 | TRBD1 | - | TRBV5-1 | CASSLAAGQANTEAFF | TGCGCCAGCAGCTTGGCCGCGGGACAGGCGAACACTGAAGCTTTCTTT
TRBJ1-1 | - | - | TRBV5-1 | CASSTGNTGINTEAFF | TGCGCCAGCAGCACTGGCAATACAGGGATCAACACTGAAGCTTTCTTT
TRBJ2-2 | - | once | TRBV25-1 | CASSGSRVLNTGELFF | TGTGCCAGCAGTGGATCCAGGGTCCTAAACACCGGGGAGCTGTTTTTT
TRBJ1-2 | TRBD1 | - | TRBV27 | CASGTDVYGYTF | TGTGCCAGCGGGACAGACGTCTATGGCTACACCTTC
TRBJ2-3 | - | - | TRBV20-1 | CSAPLDTQYF | TGCAGTGCGCCATTAGATACGCAGTATTTT
TRBJ2-5 | - | - | TRBV18 | CASSRQETQYF | TGTGCCAGCTCCCGCCAAGAGACCCAGTACTTC
TRBJ1-2 | - | - | TRBV4-1 | CASSQEITGLSGYTF | TGCGCCAGCAGCCAAGAGATAACAGGGTTATCTGGCTACACCTTC
TRBJ1-1 | - | - | TRBV25-1 | CASSTVEMNTEAFF | TGTGCCAGCAGTACAGTGGAGATGAACACTGAAGCTTTCTTT
TRBJ2-5 | - | - | TRBV2 | CASSESGFNLRKTQYF | TGTGCCAGCAGTGAATCCGGGTTCAATTTGAGGAAGACCCAGTACTTC
TRBJ1-1 | - | - | TRBV11-3 | CASSLYKNTEAFF | TGTGCCAGCAGCTTATATAAGAACACTGAAGCTTTCTTT
TRBJ2-1 | - | - | TRBV9 | CASSQTGTPYNEQFF | TGTGCCAGCAGCCAGACCGGGACTCCCTACAATGAGCAGTTCTTC
TRBJ2-2 | - | - | TRBV7-2 | CASSLQTGPGELFF | TGTGCCAGCAGCTTACAGACGGGGCCCGGGGAGCTGTTTTTT
TRBJ2-5 | TRBD1 | - | TRBV5-6 | CASSGQGSWETQYF | TGTGCCAGCAGCGGACAGGGGAGTTGGGAGACCCAGTACTTC
TRBJ2-5 | - | - | TRBV5-1 | CASSFNTGGEETQYF | TGCGCCAGCAGCTTTAATACTGGCGGGGAAGAGACCCAGTACTTC
TRBJ2-1 | - | - | TRBV2 | CASSEVGEWQFF | TGTGCCAGCAGTGAAGTGGGGGAGTGGCAGTTCTTC
TRBJ1-6 | TRBD1 | - | TRBV4-1 | CASSQVTGTANSPLHF | TGCGCCAGCAGCCAAGTAACCGGGACAGCTAATTCACCCCTCCACTTT
TRBJ2-3 | - | - | TRBV4-2 | CASSLQGASDTSTDTQYF | TGTGCCAGCAGCTTACAAGGGGCTAGCGATACTAGCACAGATACGCAGTATTTT
TRBJ2-1 | TRBD2 | - | TRBV9 | CASSVGLASGGNEQFF | TGTGCCAGCAGCGTAGGGCTGGCTAGCGGGGGAAATGAGCAGTTCTTC
TRBJ2-3 | TRBD2 | - | TRBV12-5 | CASGWREVTDTQYF | TGTGCTAGTGGTTGGCGGGAGGTCACAGATACGCAGTATTTT
TRBJ2-6 | - | - | TRBV7-3 | CASSLRRGGRASGANVLTF | TGTGCCAGCAGCTTAAGGAGGGGAGGCCGGGCCTCTGGGGCCAACGTCCTGACTTTC
TRBJ1-5 | - | - | TRBV15 | CATSREATEPQHF | TGTGCCACCAGCAGAGAAGCCACCGAGCCCCAGCATTTT
TRBJ1-6 | TRBD1 | - | TRBV7-9 | CASSPIGAGGNSPFHF | TGTGCCAGCAGCCCAATTGGGGCAGGGGGTAATTCACCCTTCCACTTT
TRBJ1-5 | - | - | TRBV18 | CASSPGPGSNQPQHF | TGTGCCAGCTCACCCGGGCCAGGAAGCAATCAGCCCCAGCATTTT
TRBJ2-3 | TRBD2 | once | TRBV18 | CASSPPLAGASTDTQYF | TGTGCCAGCTCACCACCATTAGCGGGAGCTAGCACAGATACGCAGTATTTT
TRBJ1-1 | - | - | TRBV7-2 | CASSSPPGREAFF | TGTGCCAGCAGCAGTCCCCCGGGGAGGGAAGCTTTCTTT
TRBJ1-5 | - | - | TRBV10-3 | CATSGRGGSQPQHF | TGTGCCACCAGCGGGAGGGGGGGGAGTCAGCCCCAGCATTTT
TRBJ1-3 | - | - | TRBV19 | CATTGTSSNTIYF | TGTGCCACAACCGGGACATCGTCGAACACCATATATTTT
TRBJ2-3 | - | few | TRBV11-3 | CASSPDSNTQYF | TGTGCCAGCAGTCCTGACTCAAATACGCAGTATTTT
TRBJ2-5 | - | - | TRBV7-8 | CASSLGQIRSETQYF | TGTGCCAGCAGCTTAGGACAGATTAGATCAGAGACCCAGTACTTC
TRBJ2-5 | - | - | TRBV16 | CASSRRGIAETQYF | TGTGCCAGCAGCCGCAGGGGAATAGCAGAGACCCAGTACTTC
TRBJ1-2 | - | - | TRBV6-5 | CASSKGSGNYGYTF | TGTGCCAGCAGCAAAGGGTCGGGGAACTATGGCTACACCTTC
TRBJ2-1 | - | - | TRBV5-6 | CASSLERGGDYNEQFF | TGTGCCAGCAGCTTAGAAAGGGGAGGAGATTACAATGAGCAGTTCTTC
TRBJ1-1 | - | - | TRBV5-4 | CASSVGGGNMNTEAFF | TGTGCCAGCAGCGTTGGGGGAGGGAATATGAATACTGAAGCTTTCTTT
TRBJ2-6 | - | - | TRBV10-3 | CAISLPPGGASGANVLTF | TGTGCCATCAGCCTCCCCCCCGGGGGCGCCTCTGGGGCCAACGTCCTGACTTTC
TRBJ2-1 | - | once | TRBV7-2 | CASSYQQYNEQFF | TGTGCCAGCAGCTATCAGCAGTACAATGAGCAGTTCTTC
TRBJ1-5 | - | - | TRBV19 | CASNPDGDSNQPQHF | TGTGCCAGTAACCCGGACGGAGATAGCAATCAGCCCCAGCATTTT
TRBJ2-2 | - | - | TRBV19 | CASSRWGGELFF | TGTGCCAGTAGTAGGTGGGGCGGGGAGCTGTTTTTT
TRBJ1-3 | TRBD1 | - | TRBV7-9 | CASSPRQGSSGNTIYF | TGTGCCAGCAGCCCCAGACAGGGGAGCTCTGGAAACACCATATATTTT
TRBJ1-2 | - | - | TRBV6-1 | CASSFGSNYGYTF | TGTGCCAGCAGTTTCGGATCTAACTATGGCTACACCTTC
TRBJ1-1 | - | - | TRBV7-9 | CASSAEVTVNTEAFF | TGTGCCAGCAGCGCAGAGGTTACAGTGAACACTGAAGCTTTCTTT
TRBJ1-1 | - | - | TRBV19 | CASRLEGARNTEAFF | TGTGCCAGTAGGCTTGAAGGGGCAAGGAACACTGAAGCTTTCTTT
TRBJ2-3 | - | - | TRBV5-1 | CASSLLQGSTDTQYF | TGCGCCAGCAGCTTGCTCCAGGGCTCCACAGATACGCAGTATTTT
TRBJ2-2 | - | - | TRBV5-8 | CASSLGTTTNTGELFF | TGTGCCAGCAGCTTGGGGACTACAACGAACACCGGGGAGCTGTTTTTT